Listed here are 14 T cell receptor beta chains from one sample, sequenced in a study of human T cells and chemical hapten exposure. The time point was: patch test 1, 2 weeks after DPC sensitization. Indicated treatment: therapeutic diphenylcyclopropenone sensitization with weekly scalp DPC. TCRdb independently ran MiXCR on the RACE reads; one entry per CDR3 protein. Of 100,000 to 150,000 distinct CDR3 sequences in the sample, around 13% were seen once. This specimen consisted of whole blood, obtained in connection with sensitization to the hapten diphenylcyclopropenone (DPC). The receptors derive from a man aged 18 to 30 with alopecia areata. Some clones in this sample may be carry-over from other donors' samples.

In this sample, this clonotype turned up a few times. This chain uses TRBV12-3 or TRBV12-4 with TRBJ2-3; D is uncertain. The CDR3 runs to 14 residues. Trimming took 1 base from V and 2 from J, leaving 7 bases between them. The CDR3 nucleotides are TGTGCCAGCAGTTTAGGGACCCTCACAGATACGCAGTATTTT. This encodes CASSLGTLTDTQYF.

The chain links TRBV20-1 to TRBJ1-1; D remains unclear. The germline V gene has CDR1 DFQATT and CDR2 SNEGSKA (reference sequence). V lost 0 bases to trimming and J lost 8 bases, with 13 bases between them. The length of the CDR3 is 13 residues. CDR3 sequence reads: CSARDEQTLEAFF. As DNA, the CDR3 is TGCAGTGCTAGAGACGAACAAACGTTAGAAGCTTTCTTT.

This clonotype was counted a few times. The chain couples TRBV6-5 to TRBJ1-5; D ambiguous. The length of the CDR3 is 15 residues. V lost 2 bases and J lost 2, with 10 bases in between. Germline CDR1 MNHEY, CDR2 SVGAGI. In nucleotides, the CDR3 is TGTGCCAGCAGTTACAGAGGGATGGGCAATCAGCCCCAGCATTTT. Its translation: CASSYRGMGNQPQHF.

The table lists this clonotype with many counts. The chain combines TRBV28 with TRBJ2-1; D possibly corresponds to TRBD1 (5 bases). V lost 2 bases to trimming and J lost 9 bases, with 14 bases between them. This CDR3 spans 14 amino acids. CDR1 is MDHEN and CDR2 is SYDVKM in the germline V gene. For the CDR3, the DNA is TGTGCCAGCAGTTTACACTCAGGGAATAGTGAGCAGTTCTTC. This translates into CASSLHSGNSEQFF.

This clonotype was picked up a small number of times. V and J are TRBV29-1 and TRBJ1-5; 7 bases agree with TRBD1. The CDR3 extends over 12 amino acids. The V segment lost 5 bases and the J segment 7 bases; nucleotides outside the gene matches: 5. The germline CDR1 and CDR2 sequences are SQVTM and ANQGSEA. The CDR3 here is CSVLTGNQPQHF. The DNA of the CDR3 is TGCAGCGTTTTGACAGGGAACCAGCCCCAGCATTTT.

The chain couples TRBV28 to TRBJ2-5, with TRBD1 matching 7 bases. Per germline, CDR1 MDHEN and CDR2 SYDVKM. Trimming removed 6 bases from V and 5 bases from J; junction bases left unmatched: 15. This CDR3 spans 16 amino acids. CDR3: CASRGLGTAPGETQYF. The CDR3 DNA reads TGTGCCAGCAGAGGTTTAGGGACAGCCCCAGGGGAGACCCAGTACTTC.

The chain uses TRBV29-1 and TRBJ1-2; weak D call: TRBD1 (5 bases). Trimming took off 7 bases at V and 2 bases at J, with 17 bases between the two ends. This CDR3 has 14 amino acids. The germline gives CDR1 SQVTM, CDR2 ANQGSEA. In DNA, the CDR3 is TGCAGCGCCGGAGGGGCAGGGTCCAACTATGGCTACACCTTC. Encoded protein: CSAGGAGSNYGYTF.

About this clonotype: A much larger clone is a single base away; this may be a read error. The V and J genes are TRBV3-1 and TRBJ2-1, with a weak D call TRBD1 (6 bases). This CDR3 has 16 residues. Germline CDR1 and CDR2: LGHDT and YNNKEL (reference sequence). The V gene lost 4 bases and the J gene lost 6 bases, with 19 bases spanning the gap. The CDR3 bases are TGTGCCAGCAGCCCTAGGGCGGAACAGGGTCGCAATGAGCAGTTCTTC. It encodes CASSPRAEQGRNEQFF.

The chain joins TRBV5-1 to TRBJ2-4; D is uncertain. Looked up from germline, CDR1 is SGHRS and CDR2 is YFSETQ. The ends were cut back, 0 bases at V and 0 bases at J, with 10 bases in the middle. The CDR3 is 16 amino acids. Here the CDR3 DNA reads TGCGCCAGCAGCTTGGGTTCTCGGTTAGCCAAAAACATTCAGTACTTC. The encoded protein is CASSLGSRLAKNIQYF.

This chain uses TRBV9 with TRBJ2-3, with 9 bases lining up with TRBD1. CDR1 is SGDLS, CDR2 YYNGEE, per germline. With 0 bases clipped from V and 5 bases from J, the junction kept 13 bases outside the gene matches. This CDR3 has 18 residues. The CDR3 nucleotides read TGTGCCAGCAGCGTAGAAACCGGGACAGGGCCTCCTGGAGATACGCAGTATTTT. It translates to CASSVETGTGPPGDTQYF.

The CDR3 nucleotides read TGTGCCAGCAGCAACCCGGACAGGGCCGAGCAGTACGTC. Protein sequence: CASSNPDRAEQYV. V usage is TRBV5-5 and J usage is TRBJ2-7; 8 bases agree with TRBD1. Germline V gene sequence: CDR1 SGHKS, CDR2 YYEKEE (reference sequence). CDR3 length equals 13 residues. V gave up 4 bases and J gave up 6 bases; unmatched junction bases: 6.

This clonotype was observed at least ten times. V and J are TRBV6-2 or TRBV6-3 and TRBJ1-6; 8 nucleotides match TRBD1. CDR1 MNHEY and CDR2 SVGEGT come from the germline V gene. The V gene end was trimmed by 6 bases and the J gene end by 10 bases; junction bases not matched to a gene: 5. The CDR3 has 13 residues. The DNA for the CDR3 is TGTGCCAGCAGCTTAGGGACAGGCTCACCCCTCCACTTT. It translates to CASSLGTGSPLHF.

Ten or more counts support this clonotype. V usage is TRBV10-2 and J usage is TRBJ1-5; no clear D. V was shortened by 1 base and J by 6 bases, with 10 bases between the two germline ends. The germline CDR1 and CDR2 sequences are WSHSY and SAAADI. The CDR3 contains 14 residues. DNA for the CDR3: TGCGCCAGCAGTGAGTATCGGGAAGGTCAGCCCCAGCATTTT. As protein: CASSEYREGQPQHF.

This chain connects TRBV18 to TRBJ1-4; no clear D gene. Trimming pared 2 bases from V and 0 bases from J, leaving 10 bases between. The CDR3 is 16 amino acids. Germline values: CDR1 KGHSH, CDR2 LQKENI. The CDR3 DNA is TGTGCCAGCTCACCAGATCGAAGTGCAACTAATGAAAAACTGTTTTTT. It specifies CASSPDRSATNEKLFF.